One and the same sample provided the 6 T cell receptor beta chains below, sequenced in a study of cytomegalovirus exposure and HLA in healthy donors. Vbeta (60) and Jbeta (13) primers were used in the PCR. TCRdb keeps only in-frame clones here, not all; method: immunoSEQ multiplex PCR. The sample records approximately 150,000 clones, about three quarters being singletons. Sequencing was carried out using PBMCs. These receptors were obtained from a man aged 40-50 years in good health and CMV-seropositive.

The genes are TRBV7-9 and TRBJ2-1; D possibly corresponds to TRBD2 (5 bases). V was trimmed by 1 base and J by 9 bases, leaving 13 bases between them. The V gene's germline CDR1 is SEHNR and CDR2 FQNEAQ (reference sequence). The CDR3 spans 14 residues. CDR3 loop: CASSLVVGIAEQFF. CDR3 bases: TGTGCCAGCAGCTTAGTAGTCGGGATCGCTGAGCAGTTCTTC.

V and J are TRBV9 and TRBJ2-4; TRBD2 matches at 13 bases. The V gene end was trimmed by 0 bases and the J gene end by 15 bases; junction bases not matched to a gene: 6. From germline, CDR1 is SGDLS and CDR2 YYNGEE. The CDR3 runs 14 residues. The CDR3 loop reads CASSVGTSGSSRYF. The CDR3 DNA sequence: TGTGCCAGCAGCGTAGGGACTAGCGGGAGCAGTCGGTACTTC.

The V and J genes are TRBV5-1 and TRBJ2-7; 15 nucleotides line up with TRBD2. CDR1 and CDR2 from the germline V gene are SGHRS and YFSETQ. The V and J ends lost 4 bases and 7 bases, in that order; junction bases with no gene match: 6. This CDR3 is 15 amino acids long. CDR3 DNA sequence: TGCGCCAGCAGCCCTGGACTAGCGGGAGGGAATGAGCAGTACTTC. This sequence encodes CASSPGLAGGNEQYF.

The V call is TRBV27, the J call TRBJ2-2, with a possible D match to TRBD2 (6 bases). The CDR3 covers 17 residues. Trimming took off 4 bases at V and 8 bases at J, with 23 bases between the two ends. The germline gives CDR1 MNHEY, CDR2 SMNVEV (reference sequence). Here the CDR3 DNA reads TGTGCCAGCAGTTGGGTCCCTCTCGGCGGGATAGAAGGGGAGCTGTTTTTT. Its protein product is CASSWVPLGGIEGELFF.

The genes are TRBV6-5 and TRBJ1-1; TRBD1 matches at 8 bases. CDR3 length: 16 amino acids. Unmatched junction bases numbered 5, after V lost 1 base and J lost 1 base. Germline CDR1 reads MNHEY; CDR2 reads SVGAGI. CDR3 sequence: CASSYFYRGANTEAFF. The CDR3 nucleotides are TGTGCCAGCAGTTACTTTTACAGGGGGGCGAACACTGAAGCTTTCTTT.

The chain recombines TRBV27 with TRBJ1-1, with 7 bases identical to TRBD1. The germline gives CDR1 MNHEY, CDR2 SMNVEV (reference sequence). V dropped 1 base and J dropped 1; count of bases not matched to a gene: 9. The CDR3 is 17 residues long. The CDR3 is CASSLFTGTAGNTEAFF. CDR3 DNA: TGTGCCAGCAGTTTATTTACTGGGACAGCCGGGAACACTGAAGCTTTCTTT.